Shown below are 20 T cell receptor beta chains from a single sample sequenced in a study of T cell responses to AZD1222 COVID-19 vaccine. The repertoire was sequenced with immunoSEQ multiplex PCR; TCRdb's copy has only in-frame clones and lacks some. Of around 99,000 clones detected, roughly nine tenths appear once; the ten largest clones hold around 8.6%. The starting material was peripheral blood, obtained 28 days after the second AZD1222 dose. All receptors come from an adult who received the AZD1222 COVID-19 vaccine.

This chain connects TRBV6-1 to TRBJ1-1; TRBD1 aligns across 7 bases. This CDR3 contains 14 residues. Germline CDR1 reads MNHNS; CDR2 reads SASEGT. V lost 1 base to trimming and J lost 6 bases; unmatched junction nucleotides: 5. The CDR3 sequence: CASSEGQGWAEAFF. The CDR3 coding sequence is TGTGCCAGCAGTGAAGGACAGGGCTGGGCTGAAGCTTTCTTT.

The chain carries TRBV5-3 and TRBJ2-4; D unclear. TRBV5-3 is an ORF, with its function uncertain. The CDR3 runs to 14 residues. Trimming stripped 5 bases from V and 0 bases from J, with 9 bases between. CDR3: CARSNAIAKNIQYF. The CDR3 region has the DNA TGTGCCAGAAGTAACGCAATAGCCAAAAACATTCAGTACTTC.

The chain employs TRBV6-1 and TRBJ1-2; no firm D call. CDR1 and CDR2 (germline): MNHNS, SASEGT. The CDR3 is 15 amino acids. V was shortened by 3 bases and J by 4 bases, with 15 bases between the two germline ends. CDR3 protein: CASSDGLDPSYGYTF. In DNA form, the CDR3 reads TGTGCCAGCAGTGATGGGCTGGACCCTTCCTATGGCTACACCTTC.

CDR3 bases: TGTGCCAGTAGTATCTCGGCGACTAGCACAGATACGCAGTATTTT. Its translation is CASSISATSTDTQYF. The V call is TRBV19, the J call TRBJ2-3; no firm D call. This CDR3 contains 15 residues. V lost 3 bases and J 0 bases, leaving 10 bases between the germline ends. The V gene's germline CDR1 is LNHDA and CDR2 SQIVND (reference sequence). Full variable domain (missing parts from reference TRBV19 and TRBJ2-3): DGGITQSPKYLFRKEGQNVTLSCEQNLNHDAMYWYRQDPGQGLRLIYYSQIVNDFQKGDIAEGYSVSREKKESFPLTVTSAQKNPTAFYLCASSISATSTDTQYFGPGTRLTVL.

The chain couples TRBV10-1 to TRBJ2-2; the match to TRBD2 covers 10 bases. The V gene's germline CDR1 is WNHNN and CDR2 SYGVQD (reference sequence). CDR3 length: 15 residues. The junction had 5 bases not matched to a gene; V was cut back by 3 bases and J by 7 bases. The CDR3 DNA is TGCGCCAGCAGTGATAGAAGCGGGAGGGTCGGGGAGCTGTTTTTT. The encoded protein is CASSDRSGRVGELFF.

The V gene is TRBV9, the J gene TRBJ2-3; 14 bases match TRBD2. The V gene end was trimmed by 3 bases and the J gene end by 4 bases; junction bases not matched to a gene: 4. The CDR3 sequence is 16 residues long. Germline lookup yields CDR1 SGDLS and CDR2 YYNGEE. CDR3: CASSGLAGGPADTQYF. In nucleotides, the CDR3 is TGTGCCAGCAGCGGACTAGCGGGAGGGCCGGCAGATACGCAGTATTTT.

The chain links TRBV29-1 to TRBJ1-1; D unresolved. The CDR3 extends over 13 amino acids. Trimming shortened V by 7 bases and J by 0 bases, and 12 bases separated the two germline ends. The germline CDR1 and CDR2 sequences are SQVTM and ANQGSEA. CDR3 region: CSATLGMNTEAFF. As DNA, the CDR3 is TGCAGCGCCACCCTGGGGATGAACACTGAAGCTTTCTTT.

V and J are TRBV21-1 and TRBJ2-7; the table assigns TRBD1, which was not confirmed against the DNA. TRBV21-1 is designated a pseudogene. This CDR3 is 14 amino acids long. As DNA, the CDR3 is TGTGCCAGCAGCCCGACAGGGGCCTTGAAGGAGCAGTACTTC. It encodes CASSPTGALKEQYF.

The gene calls are TRBV10-3 and TRBJ2-2; 7 nucleotides align to TRBD1. Germline V gene data show CDR1 as ENHRY and CDR2 as SYGVKD. The junction had 9 bases not matched to a gene; V was cut back by 10 bases and J by 4 bases. The CDR3 covers 14 residues. In nucleotides, the CDR3 is TGTGCCACGGGTGCGACAGGGCTCACCGGGGAGCTGTTTTTT. Translating gives CATGATGLTGELFF.

V usage is TRBV5-4 and J usage is TRBJ2-5; no reliable D call. Germline V lookup: CDR1 SGHNT, CDR2 YYREEE (reference sequence). Trimming took off 4 bases at V and 1 base at J, with 2 bases between the two ends. The CDR3 runs 11 residues. The CDR3 DNA reads as TGTGCCAGCAGCCGCCAAGAGACCCAGTACTTC. This encodes CASSRQETQYF.

A remark on this clone: This sample also contains other DNA sequences that code for the same CDR3. The genes are TRBV19 and TRBJ2-5, with D possibly matching TRBD2 (5 bases). Trimming stripped 1 base from V and 5 bases from J, with 5 bases between. There are 12 residues in the CDR3. Germline-derived CDR1 and CDR2 are LNHDA and SQIVND (reference sequence). In nucleotides, the CDR3 is TGTGCCAGTAGTATAGGAGGGGAGACCCAGTACTTC. Translating it yields CASSIGGETQYF. Full variable domain (missing parts from reference TRBV19 and TRBJ2-5): DGGITQSPKYLFRKEGQNVTLSCEQNLNHDAMYWYRQDPGQGLRLIYYSQIVNDFQKGDIAEGYSVSREKKESFPLTVTSAQKNPTAFYLCASSIGGETQYFGPGTRLLVL.

The genes are TRBV7-8 and TRBJ2-2; 8 nucleotides match TRBD2. Unmatched junction bases numbered 6, after V lost 5 bases and J lost 1 base. Germline CDR1 reads SGHVS; CDR2 reads FQNEAQ. The CDR3 length is 16 residues. CDR3 region: CASSPGGGMNTGELFF. Here the CDR3 DNA reads TGTGCCAGCAGCCCCGGGGGGGGGATGAACACCGGGGAGCTGTTTTTT.

The rearrangement uses TRBV6-2 or TRBV6-3 and TRBJ1-2, with D tentatively TRBD1 (6 bases). The V gene lost 4 bases and the J gene lost 1 base, with 13 bases spanning the gap. The germline gives CDR1 MNHEY, CDR2 SVGEGT. CDR3 length: 15 residues. The CDR3 sequence: CASSSYRDNNYGYTF. The CDR3 bases are TGTGCCAGCAGTTCGTACAGGGATAATAACTATGGCTACACCTTC.

The chain recombines TRBV6-1 with TRBJ1-1, with D maybe TRBD1 (6 bases). This CDR3 comprises 13 residues. Per germline, CDR1 MNHNS and CDR2 SASEGT. Trimming pared 5 bases from V and 1 base from J, leaving 8 bases between. CDR3 coding DNA: TGTGCCAGCAGTTTACAGGGGAACACTGAAGCTTTCTTT. Translation gives CASSLQGNTEAFF.

The chain combines TRBV27 with TRBJ1-2; 10 positions match TRBD1. Germline CDR1 is MNHEY and CDR2 is SMNVEV (reference sequence). The CDR3 consists of 14 residues. Trimming cost V 3 bases and J 5 bases; bases outside gene matches: 3. The CDR3 sequence is CASSFKDRGYGYTF. The CDR3 coding sequence is TGTGCCAGCAGTTTTAAGGACAGGGGGTATGGCTACACCTTC.

V is TRBV28 and J is TRBJ2-7; D may correspond to TRBD1 or TRBD2 (6 bases each). CDR1 is MDHEN and CDR2 is SYDVKM in the germline V gene. V lost 7 bases and J 2 bases, leaving 18 bases between the germline ends. This CDR3 spans 15 amino acids. This CDR3 reads CASTPRGRGPYEQYF. The CDR3 DNA is TGTGCCAGCACCCCCCGGGGGCGGGGCCCCTACGAGCAGTACTTC.

The V and J genes are TRBV4-1 and TRBJ2-1, with 8 nucleotides matching TRBD2. V lost 0 bases, J lost 6 bases, and 13 bases stayed unmatched. CDR1 is MGHRA, CDR2 YSYEKL, per germline. The CDR3 has 18 residues. This chain's CDR3 is CASSQDPLGAGGSNEQFF. In DNA form, the CDR3 reads TGCGCCAGCAGCCAAGATCCGTTGGGGGCGGGAGGTAGCAATGAGCAGTTCTTC.

The V call is TRBV7-2, the J call TRBJ2-1; D may be TRBD1 or TRBD2 (6 bases each). CDR1 and CDR2 from the germline V gene are SGHTA and FQGNSA. V was shortened by 5 bases and J by 5 bases, with 19 bases between the two germline ends. The CDR3 is 16 residues long. CDR3 sequence reads: CASSPRGGLPNNEQFF. The CDR3 DNA reads as TGTGCCAGCAGCCCACGAGGGGGACTGCCCAACAATGAGCAGTTCTTC.

The rearrangement links TRBV2 to TRBJ1-1, with D tentatively TRBD1 (5 bases). Germline values: CDR1 SNHLY, CDR2 FYNNEI. The CDR3 sequence is 13 residues long. V was cut by 6 bases and J by 4 bases, with 12 bases left in between. The CDR3 nucleotides read TGTGCCAGCAGACGAGACAGCGCCACTGAAGCTTTCTTT. As protein: CASRRDSATEAFF.

The chain joins TRBV6-2 or TRBV6-3 to TRBJ1-2; D is perhaps TRBD1 (6 bases). This CDR3 is 13 amino acids long. Trimming cost V 2 bases and J 5 bases, with 9 bases left between them. The germline CDR1 and CDR2 sequences are MNHEY and SVGEGT. CDR3 region: CASSYDRPYGYTF. CDR3 in DNA: TGTGCCAGCAGTTACGACAGGCCGTATGGCTACACCTTC.